This paragraph covers one T cell receptor (beta chain) sequence. Trimming stripped 7 bases from V and 2 bases from J, with 11 bases between. This CDR3 spans 14 amino acids. Germline CDR1 and CDR2: ENHRY and SYGVKD. Profiling relied on immunoSEQ multiplex PCR, and the TCRdb table lists in-frame clones only, not all of them. The data show under 300,000 clones, approximately 80% seen once. The sample is drawn from a study of blood T cell repertoires in COVID-19. Across the study: Sources were T cells, B-cell-depleted T cells, or PBMCs; the material itself was cDNA or gDNA.

Which cohort a participant joined came from the clinical history participants gave. Recovered participants had two consecutive negative NP/OP PCR tests, healthcare professional clearance, or symptom resolution. This rearrangement joins TRBV10-3 to TRBJ2-2; perhaps TRBD2 as D (6 bases). Material: PBMCs or T cells enriched from blood (not recorded which). The clonotype was recovered from a man between 40 and 49 years old who had recovered from COVID-19. The CDR3 loop is CAIKRDFNTGELFF. The CDR3, as DNA: TGTGCCATCAAAAGGGACTTCAACACCGGGGAGCTGTTTTTT.